One sample yielded the 22 T cell receptor beta chains listed below, sequenced in a study of T cell responses to AZD1222 COVID-19 vaccine. Sequenced by immunoSEQ multiplex PCR; TCRdb stores in-frame clones only, minus some. In the table there are just over 150,000 clones, 90% to 95% of which are singletons. The sample was peripheral blood, taken 28 days after the second AZD1222 dose. The source is an adult who received the AZD1222 COVID-19 vaccine.

The chain employs TRBV7-2 and TRBJ1-2, with TRBD1 matching 11 bases. V lost 4 bases and J lost 0; bases outside the gene matches: 1. Germline V gene sequence: CDR1 SGHTA, CDR2 FQGNSA. The CDR3 totals 15 residues. The CDR3 sequence is CASSWGQGANYGYTF. The CDR3 nucleotides read TGTGCCAGCAGCTGGGGACAGGGGGCTAACTATGGCTACACCTTC. Drawing the rest from reference TRBV7-2 and TRBJ1-2, the complete variable domain is GAGVSQSPSNKVTEKGKDVELRCDPISGHTALYWYRQSLGQGLEFLIYFQGNSAPDKSGLPSDRFSAERTGGSVSTLTIQRTQQEDSAVYLCASSWGQGANYGYTFGSGTRLTVV.

V is TRBV2 and J is TRBJ1-5; 7 nucleotides align to TRBD1. The CDR3 sequence is 15 residues long. Germline V gives CDR1 SNHLY, CDR2 FYNNEI. Trimming removed 6 bases from V and 3 bases from J; junction bases left unmatched: 8. The CDR3 here is CASSPGDSSNQPQHF. Written as DNA, the CDR3 is TGTGCCAGCAGCCCAGGGGACAGCTCCAATCAGCCCCAGCATTTT. The full variable domain, its missing parts supplied by reference TRBV2 and TRBJ1-5, is EPEVTQTPSHQVTQMGQEVILRCVPISNHLYFYWYRQILGQKVEFLVSFYNNEISEKSEIFDDQFSVERPDGSNFTLKIRSTKLEDSAMYFCASSPGDSSNQPQHFGDGTRLSIL.

The chain couples TRBV7-2 to TRBJ2-2; D unclear. Germline V lookup: CDR1 SGHTA, CDR2 FQGNSA. V was cut by 2 bases and J by 5 bases, with 9 bases left in between. This CDR3 spans 14 amino acids. The DNA of the CDR3 is TGTGCCAGCAGCTTATCTCTGGGAACCGGGGAGCTGTTTTTT. Translated, it gives CASSLSLGTGELFF.

The CDR3 nucleotides read TGTGCCAGCTCACCCATACAGCGGCCCAGCAATCAGCCCCAGCATTTT. Translation gives CASSPIQRPSNQPQHF. The chain employs TRBV27 and TRBJ1-5; no firm D call. Trimming cost V 8 bases and J 1 base, with 18 bases left between them. Germline lookup yields CDR1 MNHEY and CDR2 SMNVEV (reference sequence). This CDR3 is 16 amino acids long.

This chain links TRBV19 with TRBJ1-2; D is unclear. The CDR3 consists of 13 residues. Per the germline V gene, CDR1 is LNHDA and CDR2 is SQIVND (reference sequence). V shed 4 bases and J shed 4 bases, with 10 bases lying between them. This CDR3 reads CASSSGPSYGYTF. The CDR3 DNA is TGTGCCAGTAGTAGCGGCCCTAGCTATGGCTACACCTTC.

The CDR3: CASSLDRRGYTF. The CDR3 bases are TGTGCCAGCAGTTTGGACAGAAGGGGCTACACCTTC. V and J are TRBV6-5 and TRBJ1-2; D might be TRBD1 (6 bases). V was cut by 4 bases and J by 8 bases, with 11 bases left in between. CDR1 is MNHEY and CDR2 is SVGAGI in the germline V gene. This CDR3 is 12 amino acids long.

The chain couples TRBV4-1 to TRBJ1-4; 9 nucleotides align to TRBD1. The CDR3 sequence is 14 residues long. Germline CDR1 MGHRA, CDR2 YSYEKL. V lost 2 bases to trimming and J lost 7 bases; unmatched junction nucleotides: 2. Written as DNA, the CDR3 is TGCGCCAGCAGCCAAATGACAGGGGGTGAAAAACTGTTTTTT. Residues: CASSQMTGGEKLFF.

This chain uses TRBV5-4 with TRBJ1-1; D possibly corresponds to TRBD1 (6 bases). The V gene lost 6 bases and the J gene lost 8 bases, with 11 bases spanning the gap. Germline assignment: CDR1 SGHNT and CDR2 YYREEE (reference sequence). The CDR3 has 11 residues. This CDR3 reads CASIQGFEAFF. The DNA for the CDR3 is TGTGCCAGCATACAGGGCTTCGAAGCTTTCTTT.

The chain couples TRBV2 to TRBJ1-1; 7 positions match TRBD1. Germline V gives CDR1 SNHLY, CDR2 FYNNEI. The CDR3 runs 14 residues. Trimming at V came to 8 bases and at J to 3 bases, leaving 9 bases not matched to a gene. CDR3 residues: CASGSSRGDTEAFF. The CDR3 DNA sequence: TGTGCCAGCGGATCATCCAGGGGGGACACTGAAGCTTTCTTT.

The table lists this clone with a count of one. The chain joins TRBV6-5 to TRBJ1-2; 8 bases fit TRBD1. Germline values: CDR1 MNHEY, CDR2 SVGAGI. The V segment lost 2 bases and the J segment 5 bases; nucleotides outside the gene matches: 7. The CDR3 is 15 residues long. CDR3 in DNA: TGTGCCAGCAGTTACCGCGGACAGGGCGCTTATGGCTACACCTTC. The encoded protein is CASSYRGQGAYGYTF.

Only one count was recorded for this clone. The V and J genes are TRBV12-3 or TRBV12-4 and TRBJ2-3, with D hard to call. The CDR3 has 11 amino acids. V was pared by 6 bases and J by 3 bases, with 4 bases between. This chain's CDR3 is CASRETDTQYF. CDR3 nucleotide sequence: TGTGCCAGCAGAGAAACAGATACGCAGTATTTT.

The chain couples TRBV5-1 to TRBJ2-2, with D perhaps matching TRBD1 (6 bases). The germline V gene encodes CDR1 SGHRS and CDR2 YFSETQ. This CDR3 has 15 amino acids. The V end lost 1 base, the J end lost 3 bases, and 10 bases lay between the germline ends. CDR3 amino acids: CASSLRGLDTGELFF. CDR3 bases: TGCGCCAGCAGCTTGAGGGGGTTGGACACCGGGGAGCTGTTTTTT. The whole variable domain, filled in from reference TRBV5-1 and TRBJ2-2, reads KAGVTQTPRYLIKTRGQQVTLSCSPISGHRSVSWYQQTPGQGLQFLFEYFSETQRNKGNFPGRFSGRQFSNSRSEMNVSTLELGDSALYLCASSLRGLDTGELFFGEGSRLTVL.

This chain connects TRBV7-8 to TRBJ1-1; 9 bases are a match to TRBD1. This CDR3 has 14 residues. V was pared by 5 bases and J by 6 bases, with 7 bases of the junction left unmatched. The germline V gene encodes CDR1 SGHVS and CDR2 FQNEAQ. The CDR3 nucleotides are TGTGCCAGCAGCCGCCGGGACAGGGCGGCTGAAGCTTTCTTT. Translation: CASSRRDRAAEAFF.

The rearrangement uses TRBV9 and TRBJ1-2; no clear D. The CDR3 spans 10 residues. Germline CDR1 is SGDLS and CDR2 is YYNGEE. V lost 3 bases to trimming and J lost 7 bases, with 4 bases between them. The CDR3 loop reads CASSGLGYTF. DNA of the CDR3: TGTGCCAGCAGCGGTCTTGGCTACACCTTC. Drawing the rest from reference TRBV9 and TRBJ1-2, the complete variable domain is DSGVTQTPKHLITATGQRVTLRCSPRSGDLSVYWYQQSLDQGLQFLIQYYNGEERAKGNILERFSAQQFPDLHSELNLSSLELGDSALYFCASSGLGYTFGSGTRLTVV.

V gene TRBV19 combines with J gene TRBJ2-2; 8 nucleotides line up with TRBD2. The V gene end was trimmed by 9 bases and the J gene end by 5 bases; junction bases not matched to a gene: 11. The germline V gene has CDR1 LNHDA and CDR2 SQIVND (reference sequence). The CDR3 is made up of 15 amino acids. In DNA, the CDR3 is TGTGCCAGCAGTGCCGGGACTAGATGGACCGGGGAGCTGTTTTTT. The encoded protein is CASSAGTRWTGELFF.

The genes are TRBV19 and TRBJ1-4, with TRBD1 matching over 11 bases. There are 14 residues in the CDR3. The J segment lost 8 bases and the V segment lost 7 bases, leaving 6 bases of the junction unmatched. The germline gives CDR1 LNHDA, CDR2 SQIVND (reference sequence). CDR3 sequence: CASKGQGAGEKLFF. The CDR3 coding sequence is TGTGCCAGTAAAGGACAGGGGGCAGGAGAAAAACTGTTTTTT.

V and J are TRBV11-2 and TRBJ2-1; 14 nucleotides line up with TRBD2. The germline V gene encodes CDR1 SGHAT and CDR2 FQNNGV. The CDR3 is 18 residues long. After removal of 0 bases from V and 6 bases from J, the junction contained 7 bases not matched to a gene. The CDR3 loop reads CASSLDPLGTSGSNEQFF. CDR3 bases: TGTGCCAGCAGCTTAGACCCCCTTGGGACTAGCGGGAGCAATGAGCAGTTCTTC. Together with reference TRBV11-2 and TRBJ2-1, the CDR3 gives the full variable domain: EAGVAQSPRYKIIEKRQSVAFWCNPISGHATLYWYQQILGQGPKLLIQFQNNGVVDDSQLPKDRFSAERLKGVDSTLKIQPAKLEDSAVYLCASSLDPLGTSGSNEQFFGPGTRLTVL.

The rearrangement uses TRBV5-6 and TRBJ1-2; D is unresolved. With 3 bases removed from V and 5 bases from J, the gap between germline ends came to 14 bases. CDR3 length equals 14 residues. CDR1 is SGHDT, CDR2 YYEEEE, per germline. CDR3 amino acids: CASSWPSTVYGYTF. The CDR3 region has the DNA TGTGCCAGCAGCTGGCCTTCCACAGTTTATGGCTACACCTTC.

V usage is TRBV21-1 and J usage is TRBJ1-6; the table's D call of TRBD1 was not tested on the DNA. TRBV21-1 is noted as a pseudogene. The CDR3 spans 13 residues. This CDR3 is CASSKQQESPLHF. The DNA for the CDR3 is TGTGCCAGCAGCAAACAACAGGAGTCACCCCTCCACTTT.

This clone turned up a few times. V is TRBV27 and J is TRBJ1-1, with 8 bases aligning to TRBD1. Trimming took 2 bases from V and 6 from J; bases not matched to a gene: 5. This CDR3 contains 14 residues. CDR1 and CDR2 from the germline V gene are MNHEY and SMNVEV (reference sequence). For the CDR3, the DNA is TGTGCCAGCAGTTTAGGTGGGACAGGTTCTGAAGCTTTCTTT. Protein product: CASSLGGTGSEAFF.

The chain uses TRBV20-1 and TRBJ1-1; D unclear. Germline V gene sequence: CDR1 DFQATT, CDR2 SNEGSKA (reference sequence). The CDR3 covers 14 residues. V lost 3 bases to trimming and J lost 7 bases, with 18 bases between them. CDR3 DNA sequence: TGCAGTGCTAGTAGGGCGGGCTCAATTCATGAAGCTTTCTTT. It specifies CSASRAGSIHEAFF.

This sequence joins TRBV18 and TRBJ2-7, with D hard to call. The CDR3 is 14 amino acids. The germline gives CDR1 KGHSH, CDR2 LQKENI. Trimming took off 2 bases at V and 3 bases at J, with 11 bases between the two ends. The CDR3 bases are TGTGCCAGCTCACCAATCGACACTAACTACGAGCAGTACTTC. As protein: CASSPIDTNYEQYF.